One sample yielded the 3 T cell receptor beta chains listed below, sequenced in a study of OX40 agonist ivuxolimab in advanced cancers. Profiling relied on immunoSEQ multiplex PCR, and the TCRdb table lists in-frame clones only, not all of them. In the table there are about 77,000 clones, 90% to 95% of which are singletons. Source: CD4+ or CD8+ T cells sorted from blood, taken in a trial of the OX40 agonist ivuxolimab. Receptor source: an adult with an advanced solid tumor such as melanoma, head and neck, liver or kidney cancer.

The gene calls are TRBV6-5 and TRBJ1-1; TRBD1 agrees at 7 bases. Germline V gene lookup returns CDR1 MNHEY and CDR2 SVGAGI. V was pared by 5 bases and J by 1 base, with 4 bases of the junction left unmatched. This CDR3 comprises 14 residues. CDR3 residues: CASSSNRGNTEAFF. Written as DNA, the CDR3 is TGTGCCAGCAGTAGCAACAGGGGGAACACTGAAGCTTTCTTT.

This sequence joins TRBV5-1 and TRBJ2-7, with a possible D match to TRBD2 (5 bases). The V end was cut by 7 bases, the J end by 3 bases, with 20 bases between. The CDR3 has 15 amino acids. Looked up from germline, CDR1 is SGHRS and CDR2 is YFSETQ. The CDR3 loop reads CASYSDIATIYEQYF. CDR3 sequence (DNA): TGCGCCAGCTACAGCGACATAGCGACAATCTACGAGCAGTACTTC.

This clone showed up just once. The chain carries TRBV7-3 and TRBJ1-6; D gene uncertain. V was cut by 0 bases and J by 5 bases, with 8 bases left in between. This CDR3 region has 15 residues. Germline CDR1 reads SGHTA; CDR2 reads FQGTGA. The CDR3 DNA sequence: TGTGCCAGCAGCTTAACGTTAGCGGATAATTCACCCCTCCACTTT. Amino acid sequence: CASSLTLADNSPLHF.